What follows are 18 T cell receptor beta chains derived from one specimen sequenced in a study of blood T cell repertoires in COVID-19. The table came from immunoSEQ multiplex PCR; TCRdb's copy has only in-frame clones and leaves some out. The table records 75,000 or so clones, roughly 85% of them present only once. Sequencing was done on a sample of peripheral blood. These receptor sequences come from a woman older than 75 with acute or convalescent COVID-19.

In DNA form, the CDR3 reads TGTGCCAGCAGACCCAGGGGATATCAGCCCCAGCATTTT. Protein product: CASRPRGYQPQHF. The V gene is TRBV6-5, the J gene TRBJ1-5; D is perhaps TRBD1 (6 bases). V lost 6 bases to trimming and J lost 5 bases, with 11 bases between them. This CDR3 has 13 amino acids. Germline CDR1 MNHEY, CDR2 SVGAGI.

The chain uses TRBV27 and TRBJ1-2, with a tentative D call TRBD1 (6 bases). V lost 3 bases and J lost 5, with 10 bases in between. The CDR3 has 13 amino acids. Germline-derived CDR1 and CDR2 are MNHEY and SMNVEV (reference sequence). The CDR3 loop reads CASSFAQGYGYTF. The CDR3 region has the DNA TGTGCCAGCAGTTTTGCACAGGGATATGGCTACACCTTC.

This chain links TRBV5-5 with TRBJ1-3; D ambiguous. The CDR3 covers 14 residues. Germline CDR1 is SGHKS and CDR2 is YYEKEE (reference sequence). V dropped 5 bases and J dropped 0 bases, with 9 bases sitting between them. The CDR3 is CASRTADSGNTIYF. The CDR3 DNA is TGTGCCAGCAGAACAGCAGACTCTGGAAACACCATATATTTT.

The rearrangement uses TRBV5-1 and TRBJ1-4; 11 nucleotides line up with TRBD1. V trimming: 0 bases; J trimming: 3 bases; junction bases outside the gene matches: 4. CDR1 is SGHRS and CDR2 is YFSETQ in the germline V gene. This CDR3 region has 17 residues. The CDR3 region has the DNA TGCGCCAGCAGCTTGGGGACAGGGGGCATGTCTAATGAAAAACTGTTTTTT. This gives the protein CASSLGTGGMSNEKLFF.

The chain joins TRBV5-1 to TRBJ2-7, with TRBD1 identical over 9 bases. The V gene's germline CDR1 is SGHRS and CDR2 YFSETQ. This CDR3 spans 15 amino acids. V lost 0 bases to trimming and J lost 2 bases; unmatched junction nucleotides: 3. The CDR3 region is CASSLEGTGTYEQYF. In DNA, the CDR3 is TGCGCCAGCAGCTTGGAAGGGACAGGGACCTACGAGCAGTACTTC.

A single count supports this clone. This sequence joins TRBV10-3 and TRBJ2-2; 11 bases are shared with TRBD2. There are 18 residues in the CDR3. CDR1 and CDR2 from the germline V gene are ENHRY and SYGVKD. Unmatched junction bases numbered 11, after V lost 6 bases and J lost 2 bases. The CDR3 loop reads CAISEKGTSGINTGELFF. In nucleotides, the CDR3 is TGTGCCATCAGCGAAAAAGGGACTAGCGGAATAAACACCGGGGAGCTGTTTTTT.

The chain links TRBV5-1 to TRBJ2-1; 8 positions match TRBD2. Germline trimming cut 0 bases from V and 2 bases from J; bases unmatched to any gene: 1. The germline CDR1 and CDR2 sequences are SGHRS and YFSETQ. The CDR3 loop spans 15 amino acids. Written as DNA, the CDR3 is TGCGCCAGCAGCTTGGGGGGACTAGCCTACAATGAGCAGTTCTTC. This encodes CASSLGGLAYNEQFF.

This chain connects TRBV28 to TRBJ1-2; maybe TRBD1 (5 bases). CDR3 length: 13 residues. V shed 4 bases and J shed 4 bases, with 10 bases lying between them. Per the germline V gene, CDR1 is MDHEN and CDR2 is SYDVKM. CDR3 loop: CASSSTALYGYTF. As DNA, the CDR3 is TGTGCCAGCAGTTCGACAGCCCTCTATGGCTACACCTTC.

The chain has TRBV6-4 and TRBJ1-2, with D possibly being TRBD1 (5 bases). The CDR3 loop spans 13 amino acids. The germline CDR1 and CDR2 sequences are MRHNA and SNTAGT. V was shortened by 3 bases and J by 8 bases, with 13 bases between the two germline ends. In nucleotides, the CDR3 is TGTGCCAGCAGTGAGTGGGGGGAGGACGGCTACACCTTC. It translates to CASSEWGEDGYTF.

The chain has TRBV29-1 and TRBJ2-7; TRBD1 aligns across 9 bases. Germline CDR1 and CDR2: SQVTM and ANQGSEA. The junction had 14 bases not matched to a gene; V was cut back by 4 bases and J by 7 bases. The CDR3 covers 15 residues. DNA of the CDR3: TGCAGCGTTGTATTCGGGACAGGGATAATGAGTGAGCAGTACTTC. Protein sequence: CSVVFGTGIMSEQYF.

The chain combines TRBV5-1 with TRBJ2-3, with TRBD2 matching over 12 bases. Germline CDR1 reads SGHRS; CDR2 reads YFSETQ. CDR3 length equals 18 residues. The ends lost 0 bases at V and 6 bases at J; junction bases unmatched: 11. This CDR3 reads CASSLELAGGLGLDTQYF. The CDR3, as DNA: TGCGCCAGCAGCTTGGAACTAGCGGGAGGCCTGGGGTTGGATACGCAGTATTTT.

The chain is built from TRBV5-1 and TRBJ1-1, with 7 bases aligning to TRBD1. CDR1 is SGHRS and CDR2 is YFSETQ in the germline V gene. The CDR3 extends over 15 amino acids. The junction had 3 bases not matched to a gene; V was cut back by 0 bases and J by 1 base. The CDR3 region has the DNA TGCGCCAGCAGCTTGGGTCCAGGGGGGAACACTGAAGCTTTCTTT. The encoded protein is CASSLGPGGNTEAFF.

The chain joins TRBV24-1 to TRBJ1-5, with TRBD1 as a possible D gene (5 bases). Germline V gives CDR1 KGHDR, CDR2 SFDVKD. Deletions cut 11 bases from V and 3 bases from J, with 10 bases between. The CDR3 is 12 amino acids. The CDR3 is CAINRPNQPQHF. As DNA, the CDR3 is TGTGCCATAAACAGGCCCAATCAGCCCCAGCATTTT.

The rearrangement uses TRBV24-1 and TRBJ1-1, with 9 bases that match TRBD1. The CDR3 loop spans 16 amino acids. The trim removed 7 bases at V and 1 base at J, leaving 9 bases unmatched. CDR1 is KGHDR, CDR2 SFDVKD, per germline. CDR3 sequence (DNA): TGTGCCACCAGCGGCGGGGCGGACAGGGGGAACACTGAAGCTTTCTTT. Protein product: CATSGGADRGNTEAFF.

The chain carries TRBV3-1 (or the pseudogene TRBV3-2) and TRBJ1-2; D unclear. The CDR3 covers 13 residues. V lost 0 bases and J 5 bases, leaving 7 bases between the germline ends. Per germline, CDR1 LGHDT and CDR2 YNNKEL (reference sequence). Here the CDR3 reads CASSQERGYGYTF. The DNA for the CDR3 is TGTGCCAGCAGCCAAGAACGAGGGTATGGCTACACCTTC.

The chain employs TRBV7-9 and TRBJ2-1, with 10 positions matching TRBD2. Germline V lookup: CDR1 SEHNR, CDR2 FQNEAQ (reference sequence). The CDR3 sequence is 15 residues long. Unmatched junction bases numbered 2, after V lost 3 bases and J lost 3 bases. CDR3: CASSLGLAYYNEQFF. DNA of the CDR3: TGTGCCAGCAGCTTGGGACTAGCGTACTACAATGAGCAGTTCTTC.

The chain employs TRBV6-5 and TRBJ2-7, with D possibly being TRBD1 (5 bases). Trimming stripped 6 bases from V and 3 bases from J, with 18 bases between. CDR3 length: 15 residues. Germline assignment: CDR1 MNHEY and CDR2 SVGAGI. The CDR3, as DNA: TGTGCCAGCAGACCCGACAGCCAAGCTTTCTACGAGCAGTACTTC. Translation: CASRPDSQAFYEQYF.

The J gene is TRBJ1-2, the V gene TRBV15; D is unclear. V lost 1 base to trimming and J lost 6 bases, with 12 bases between them. This CDR3 has 14 residues. CDR1 is LNHNV, CDR2 YYDKDF, per germline (reference sequence). The CDR3 bases are TGTGCCACCAGCAGAGGAACACGGACTAATGGCTACACCTTC. It encodes CATSRGTRTNGYTF.